This TCR beta chain was found in a study of blood T cells in healthy people across ages. The germline gives CDR1 MNHEY, CDR2 SMNVEV (reference sequence). The length of the CDR3 is 14 residues. V lost 3 bases, J lost 8 bases, and 16 bases lay in between. Primed by a sample-barcoded 5' primer and a J-beta primer mix, a second PCR proceeded for about 6 to 12 cycles. From the 5' RACE reads, TCRdb called clonotypes with MiXCR, one entry per CDR3 protein. The sample has about 1.4 million distinct CDR3 sequences, approximately 59% seen once; the top ten hold over 5.5%. The sequence was obtained from a man aged 18-30 years in good health. The V gene is TRBV27, the J gene TRBJ1-2, with a weak D call TRBD1 (5 bases). Material: blood. CDR3 loop: CASSFLGTLGGYTF. The CDR3 DNA sequence: TGTGCCAGCAGTTTTCTAGGGACTCTGGGAGGCTACACCTTC.